This entry features one T cell receptor beta chain sequence. The data were taken from a study of cytomegalovirus exposure and HLA in healthy donors. Germline V lookup: CDR1 LNHDA, CDR2 SQIVND (reference sequence). Trimming stripped 7 bases from V and 1 base from J, with 10 bases between. The CDR3 totals 14 residues. Clones were read by immunoSEQ multiplex PCR, and TCRdb kept only the in-frame ones, dropping some. The table lists some 190,000 clones, around nine tenths of them singletons, with 6.5% to 7.5% in the top ten. The chain links TRBV19 to TRBJ2-2; unclear D gene. This clonotype was obtained from a man between 25 and 39 years old in good health and CMV-seropositive. Sequenced sample: PBMCs. This CDR3 reads CASNRRGNTGELFF. The DNA of the CDR3 is TGTGCCAGTAATAGGAGAGGGAACACCGGGGAGCTGTTTTTT.